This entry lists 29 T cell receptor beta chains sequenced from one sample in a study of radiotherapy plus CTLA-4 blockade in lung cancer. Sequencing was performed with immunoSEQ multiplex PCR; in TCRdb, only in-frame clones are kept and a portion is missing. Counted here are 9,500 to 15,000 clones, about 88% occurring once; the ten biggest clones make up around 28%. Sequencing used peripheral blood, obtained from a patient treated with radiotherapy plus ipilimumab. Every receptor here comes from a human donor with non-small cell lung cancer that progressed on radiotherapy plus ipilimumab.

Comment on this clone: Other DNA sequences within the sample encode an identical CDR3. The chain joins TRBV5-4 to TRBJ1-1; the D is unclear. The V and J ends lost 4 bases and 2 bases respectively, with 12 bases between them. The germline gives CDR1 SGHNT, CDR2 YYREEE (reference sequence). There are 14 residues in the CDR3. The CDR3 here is CASSLARANTEAFF. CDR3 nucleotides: TGTGCCAGCAGCCTGGCCCGGGCCAACACTGAAGCTTTCTTT.

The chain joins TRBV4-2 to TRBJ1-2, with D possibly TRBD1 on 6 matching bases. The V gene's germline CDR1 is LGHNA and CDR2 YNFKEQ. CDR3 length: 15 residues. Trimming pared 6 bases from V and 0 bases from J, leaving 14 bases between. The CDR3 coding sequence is TGTGCCAGCAGGGAGGTTCAGGGGACTAACTATGGCTACACCTTC. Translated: CASREVQGTNYGYTF.

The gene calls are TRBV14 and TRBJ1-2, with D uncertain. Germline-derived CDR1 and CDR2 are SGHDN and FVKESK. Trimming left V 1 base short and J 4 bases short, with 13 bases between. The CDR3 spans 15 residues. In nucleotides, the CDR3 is TGTGCCAGCAGCCAAGTGGCAGGCTGGCGCTATGGCTACACCTTC. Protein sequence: CASSQVAGWRYGYTF.

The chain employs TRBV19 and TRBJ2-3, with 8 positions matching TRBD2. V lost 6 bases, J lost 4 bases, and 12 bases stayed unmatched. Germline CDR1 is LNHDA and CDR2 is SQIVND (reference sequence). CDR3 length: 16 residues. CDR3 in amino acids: CASSATRGGRADTQYF. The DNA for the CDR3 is TGTGCCAGTAGCGCAACCCGGGGGGGCAGGGCAGATACGCAGTATTTT.

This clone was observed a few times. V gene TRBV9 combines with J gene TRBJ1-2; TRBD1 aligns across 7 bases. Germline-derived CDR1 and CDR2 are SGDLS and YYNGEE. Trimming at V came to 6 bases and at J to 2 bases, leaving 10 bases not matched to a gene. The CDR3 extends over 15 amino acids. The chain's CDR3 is CASTPGGGQNYGYTF. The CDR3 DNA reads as TGTGCCAGCACCCCAGGGGGGGGACAGAACTATGGCTACACCTTC.

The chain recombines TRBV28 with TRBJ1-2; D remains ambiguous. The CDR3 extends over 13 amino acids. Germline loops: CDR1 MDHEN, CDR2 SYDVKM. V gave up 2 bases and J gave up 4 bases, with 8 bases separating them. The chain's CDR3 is CASSLGVGYGYTF. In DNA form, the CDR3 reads TGTGCCAGCAGTTTAGGAGTCGGCTATGGCTACACCTTC.

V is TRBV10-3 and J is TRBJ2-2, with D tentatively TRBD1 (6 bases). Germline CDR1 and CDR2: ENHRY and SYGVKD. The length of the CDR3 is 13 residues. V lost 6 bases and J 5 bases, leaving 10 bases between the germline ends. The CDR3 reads CAISATGTGELFF. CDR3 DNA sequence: TGTGCCATCAGCGCTACAGGGACCGGGGAGCTGTTTTTT.

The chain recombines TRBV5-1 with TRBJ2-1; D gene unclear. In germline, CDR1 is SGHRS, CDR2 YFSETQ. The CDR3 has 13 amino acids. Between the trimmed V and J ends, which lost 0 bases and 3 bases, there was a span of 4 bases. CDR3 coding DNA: TGCGCCAGCAGCTTGGACAGCTACAATGAGCAGTTCTTC. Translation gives CASSLDSYNEQFF.

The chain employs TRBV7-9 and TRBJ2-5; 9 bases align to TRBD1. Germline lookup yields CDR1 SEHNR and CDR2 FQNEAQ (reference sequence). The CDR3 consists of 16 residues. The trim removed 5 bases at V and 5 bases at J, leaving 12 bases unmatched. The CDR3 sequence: CASSPDRGGFVETQYF. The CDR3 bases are TGTGCCAGCAGCCCGGACAGGGGAGGGTTCGTCGAGACCCAGTACTTC.

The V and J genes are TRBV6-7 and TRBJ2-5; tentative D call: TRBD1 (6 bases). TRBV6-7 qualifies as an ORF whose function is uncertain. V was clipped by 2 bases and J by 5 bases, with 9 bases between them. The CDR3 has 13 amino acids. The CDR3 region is CASSYHRVETQYF. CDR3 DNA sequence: TGTGCCAGCAGTTACCACAGGGTGGAGACCCAGTACTTC.

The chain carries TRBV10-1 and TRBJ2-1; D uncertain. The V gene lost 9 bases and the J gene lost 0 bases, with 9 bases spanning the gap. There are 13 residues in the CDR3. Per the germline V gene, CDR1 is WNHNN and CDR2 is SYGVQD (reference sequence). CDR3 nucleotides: TGCGCCAGTTATGTCCGCTCCTACAATGAGCAGTTCTTC. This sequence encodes CASYVRSYNEQFF.

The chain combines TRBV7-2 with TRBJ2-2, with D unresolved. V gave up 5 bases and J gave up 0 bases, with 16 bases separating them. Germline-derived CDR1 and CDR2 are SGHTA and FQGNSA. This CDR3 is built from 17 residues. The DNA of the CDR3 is TGTGCCAGCAGCCCAGGCGGTTGGGTGACGAACACCGGGGAGCTGTTTTTT. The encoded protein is CASSPGGWVTNTGELFF.

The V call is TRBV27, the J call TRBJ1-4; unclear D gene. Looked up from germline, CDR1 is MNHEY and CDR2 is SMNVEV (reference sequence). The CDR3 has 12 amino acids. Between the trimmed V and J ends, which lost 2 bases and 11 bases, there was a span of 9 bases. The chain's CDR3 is CASSLLYGKLFF. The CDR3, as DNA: TGTGCCAGCAGTTTACTTTACGGGAAACTGTTTTTT.

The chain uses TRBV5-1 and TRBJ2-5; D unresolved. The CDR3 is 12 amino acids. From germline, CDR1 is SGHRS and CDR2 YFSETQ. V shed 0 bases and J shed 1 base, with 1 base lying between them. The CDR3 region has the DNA TGCGCCAGCAGCTTGGCCCAAGAGACCCAGTACTTC. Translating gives CASSLAQETQYF. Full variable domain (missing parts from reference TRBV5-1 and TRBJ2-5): KAGVTQTPRYLIKTRGQQVTLSCSPISGHRSVSWYQQTPGQGLQFLFEYFSETQRNKGNFPGRFSGRQFSNSRSEMNVSTLELGDSALYLCASSLAQETQYFGPGTRLLVL.

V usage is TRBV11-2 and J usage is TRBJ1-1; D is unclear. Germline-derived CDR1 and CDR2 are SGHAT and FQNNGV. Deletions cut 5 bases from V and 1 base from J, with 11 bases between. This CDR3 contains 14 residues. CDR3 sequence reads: CASSPQVGNTEAFF. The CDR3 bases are TGTGCCAGCAGCCCGCAGGTCGGGAACACTGAAGCTTTCTTT.

The chain's CDR3 is CASRTGDGSYEQYF. CDR3 in DNA: TGTGCCAGCAGGACCGGGGACGGCTCCTACGAGCAGTACTTC. This chain uses TRBV5-5 with TRBJ2-7; either TRBD1 or TRBD2 may supply D (5 bases each). CDR1 and CDR2 (germline): SGHKS, YYEKEE (reference sequence). Between the trimmed V and J ends, which lost 5 bases and 0 bases, there was a span of 12 bases. This CDR3 has 14 residues.

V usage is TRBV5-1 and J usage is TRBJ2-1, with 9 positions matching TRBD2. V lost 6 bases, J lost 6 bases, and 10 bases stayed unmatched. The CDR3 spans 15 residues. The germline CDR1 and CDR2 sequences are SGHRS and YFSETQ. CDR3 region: CASNPSSGGLNEQFF. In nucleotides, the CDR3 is TGCGCCAGCAATCCTAGTAGCGGGGGCCTCAATGAGCAGTTCTTC.

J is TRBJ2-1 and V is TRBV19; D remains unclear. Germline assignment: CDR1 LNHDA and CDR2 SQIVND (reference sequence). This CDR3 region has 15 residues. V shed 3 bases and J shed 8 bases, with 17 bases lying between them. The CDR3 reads CASSMDNSFADEQFF. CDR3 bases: TGTGCCAGTAGTATGGATAACTCCTTTGCGGATGAGCAGTTCTTC. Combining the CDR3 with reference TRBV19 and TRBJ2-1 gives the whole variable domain DGGITQSPKYLFRKEGQNVTLSCEQNLNHDAMYWYRQDPGQGLRLIYYSQIVNDFQKGDIAEGYSVSREKKESFPLTVTSAQKNPTAFYLCASSMDNSFADEQFFGPGTRLTVL.

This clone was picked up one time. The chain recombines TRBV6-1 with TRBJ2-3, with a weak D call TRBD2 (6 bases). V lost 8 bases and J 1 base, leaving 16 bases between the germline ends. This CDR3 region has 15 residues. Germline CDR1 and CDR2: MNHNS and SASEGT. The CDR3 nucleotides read TGTGCCAGCGCGCGGGGCCAATTTCGCACAGATACGCAGTATTTT. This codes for CASARGQFRTDTQYF.

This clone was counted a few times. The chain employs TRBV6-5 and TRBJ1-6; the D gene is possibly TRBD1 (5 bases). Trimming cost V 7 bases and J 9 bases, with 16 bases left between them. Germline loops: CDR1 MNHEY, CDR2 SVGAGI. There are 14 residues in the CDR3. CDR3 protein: CASTNGGVSSPLHF. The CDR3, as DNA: TGTGCCAGCACCAATGGGGGGGTTAGTTCACCCCTCCACTTT.

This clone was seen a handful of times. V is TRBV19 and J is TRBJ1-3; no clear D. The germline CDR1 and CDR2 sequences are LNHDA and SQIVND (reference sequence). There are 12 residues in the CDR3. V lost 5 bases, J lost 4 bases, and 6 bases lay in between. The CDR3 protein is CASSGPGNTIYF. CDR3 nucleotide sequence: TGTGCCAGTAGTGGACCGGGAAACACCATATATTTT. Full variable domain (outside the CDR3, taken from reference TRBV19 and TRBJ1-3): DGGITQSPKYLFRKEGQNVTLSCEQNLNHDAMYWYRQDPGQGLRLIYYSQIVNDFQKGDIAEGYSVSREKKESFPLTVTSAQKNPTAFYLCASSGPGNTIYFGEGSWLTVV.

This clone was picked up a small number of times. The CDR3, as DNA: TGTGCCAGCAGCCAGGGACTATTAATGGGGGAGCAGTACTTC. This sequence encodes CASSQGLLMGEQYF. The J gene is TRBJ2-7, the V gene TRBV7-9; 7 positions agree with TRBD2. In germline, CDR1 is SEHNR, CDR2 FQNEAQ (reference sequence). The CDR3 length is 14 residues. Unmatched junction bases numbered 11, after V lost 5 bases and J lost 7 bases.

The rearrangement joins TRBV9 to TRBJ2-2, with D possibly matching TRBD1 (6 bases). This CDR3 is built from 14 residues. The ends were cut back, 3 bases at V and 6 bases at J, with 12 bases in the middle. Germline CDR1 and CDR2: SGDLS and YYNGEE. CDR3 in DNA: TGTGCCAGCAGCGCACAGGGTTTTCCCGGGGAGCTGTTTTTT. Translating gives CASSAQGFPGELFF.

CDR3 residues: CAISERTNEKLFF. Written as DNA, the CDR3 is TGTGCCATCAGTGAGAGAACTAATGAAAAACTGTTTTTT. This rearrangement joins TRBV10-3 to TRBJ1-4; the D is unclear. V was pared by 2 bases and J by 1 base, with 2 bases between. The length of the CDR3 is 13 residues. Germline lookup yields CDR1 ENHRY and CDR2 SYGVKD.

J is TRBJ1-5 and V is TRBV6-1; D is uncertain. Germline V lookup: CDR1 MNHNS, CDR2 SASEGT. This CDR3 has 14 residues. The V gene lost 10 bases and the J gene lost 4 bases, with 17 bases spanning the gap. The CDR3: CATLKRSENQPQHF. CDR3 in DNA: TGTGCCACTCTCAAAAGGTCCGAAAATCAGCCCCAGCATTTT.

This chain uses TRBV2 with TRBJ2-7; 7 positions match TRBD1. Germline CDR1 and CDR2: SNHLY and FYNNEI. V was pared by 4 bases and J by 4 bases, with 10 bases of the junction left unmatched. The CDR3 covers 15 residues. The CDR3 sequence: CASSADRPTGYEQYF. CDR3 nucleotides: TGTGCCAGCAGTGCGGACAGACCGACAGGGTACGAGCAGTACTTC.

The CDR3 here is CAIFGTGSHEQYF. The CDR3 DNA reads as TGTGCCATTTTCGGGACAGGGAGCCACGAGCAGTACTTC. The J gene is TRBJ2-7, the V gene TRBV10-3; 9 positions match TRBD1. Trimming at V came to 9 bases and at J to 5 bases, leaving 8 bases not matched to a gene. CDR1 ENHRY and CDR2 SYGVKD come from the germline V gene. The CDR3 has 13 amino acids.

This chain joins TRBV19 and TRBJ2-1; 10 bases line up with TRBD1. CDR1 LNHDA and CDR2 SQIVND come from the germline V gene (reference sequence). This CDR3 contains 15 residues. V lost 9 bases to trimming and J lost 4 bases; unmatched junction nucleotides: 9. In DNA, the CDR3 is TGTGCCAGGGACAGGGGGTCAAACCTATACAATGAGCAGTTCTTC. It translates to CARDRGSNLYNEQFF.

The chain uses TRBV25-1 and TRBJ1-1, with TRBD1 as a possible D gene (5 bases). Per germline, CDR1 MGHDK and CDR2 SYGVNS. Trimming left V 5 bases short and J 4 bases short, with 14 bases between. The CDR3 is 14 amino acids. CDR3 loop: CASSPWGSGTEAFF. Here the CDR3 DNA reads TGTGCCAGCAGTCCCTGGGGGAGTGGCACTGAAGCTTTCTTT.